Shown below are 17 T cell receptor beta chains from a single sample sequenced in a study of CD8 T cells in Susac syndrome. An amount of RNA that ranged from roughly 0.45 to 1 ug was reverse transcribed with random hexamers. TCRdb reprocessed the immunoSEQ multiplex PCR reads via MiXCR and lists one record per CDR3 protein. The sample yields approximately 160,000 distinct CDR3 sequences, about 94% seen once. Sequences were obtained from CD4+ T cells from PBMCs. These receptors all come from a human donor in good health.

This chain connects TRBV29-1 to TRBJ2-7; possibly TRBD2 for D (6 bases). The CDR3 has 16 amino acids. With 6 bases removed from V and 2 bases from J, the gap between germline ends came to 23 bases. Germline V gene lookup returns CDR1 SQVTM and CDR2 ANQGSEA. For the CDR3, the DNA is TGCAGCGTCGAAAAGGTTCGAGGACGGGAGACCTACGAGCAGTACTTC. The encoded protein is CSVEKVRGRETYEQYF.

The chain links TRBV6-2 or TRBV6-3 to TRBJ2-1, with D hard to call. CDR1 is MNHEY and CDR2 is SVGEGT in the germline V gene. The V gene lost 2 bases and the J gene lost 7 bases, with 9 bases spanning the gap. CDR3 length: 13 amino acids. CDR3 in DNA: TGTGCCAGCAGTTACGGGGTAGTGAATGAGCAGTTCTTC. Protein product: CASSYGVVNEQFF.

The chain has TRBV7-9 and TRBJ2-2, with 7 bases that match TRBD2. CDR1 and CDR2 (germline): SEHNR, FQNEAQ (reference sequence). Trimming cost V 4 bases and J 6 bases; bases outside gene matches: 14. This CDR3 region has 17 residues. CDR3 residues: CASSSDAWTRPSGELFF. The CDR3 DNA follows: TGTGCCAGCAGCTCAGACGCCTGGACTAGACCCTCCGGGGAGCTGTTTTTT.

The gene calls are TRBV21-1 and TRBJ2-7. TRBV21-1 constitutes a pseudogene. The CDR3 is 12 residues long. The CDR3 DNA reads TGTGCCAGCAGGATAGACACTTACGAGCAGTACTTC. Translating it yields CASRIDTYEQYF.

The genes are TRBV7-9 and TRBJ2-2; D unclear. The CDR3 is 16 amino acids. V gave up 2 bases and J gave up 3 bases, with 13 bases separating them. Germline CDR1 and CDR2: SEHNR and FQNEAQ (reference sequence). In nucleotides, the CDR3 is TGTGCCAGCAGCTTATACCTGGACGGTGACACCGGGGAGCTGTTTTTT. Its protein is CASSLYLDGDTGELFF. The variable domain in full, completed from reference TRBV7-9 and TRBJ2-2, reads DTGVSQNPRHKITKRGQNVTFRCDPISEHNRLYWYRQTLGQGPEFLTYFQNEAQLEKSRLLSDRFSAERPKGSFSTLEIQRTEQGDSAMYLCASSLYLDGDTGELFFGEGSRLTVL.

The J gene is TRBJ1-1, the V gene TRBV29-1; 9 nucleotides match TRBD1. Germline values: CDR1 SQVTM, CDR2 ANQGSEA. With V trimmed by 6 bases and J by 10 bases, 12 bases remained unmatched. CDR3 size: 13 residues. The CDR3 reads CSVRQGEVSGAFF. The CDR3 bases are TGCAGCGTCCGACAGGGGGAGGTTAGTGGAGCTTTCTTT.

This chain links TRBV10-3 with TRBJ1-1; 12 bases are shared with TRBD1. With V trimmed by 9 bases and J by 4 bases, 9 bases remained unmatched. Germline V lookup: CDR1 ENHRY, CDR2 SYGVKD. The CDR3 sequence is 15 residues long. DNA for the CDR3: TGTGCCATTACAGTGGGACAGGGGGCCGGCACTGAAGCTTTCTTT. It codes for CAITVGQGAGTEAFF.

This sequence joins TRBV5-1 and TRBJ2-7; the D is unclear. The CDR3 is 12 amino acids. V shed 0 bases and J shed 6 bases, with 7 bases lying between them. Germline CDR1 and CDR2: SGHRS and YFSETQ. The CDR3 here is CASSLGNSEQYF. The DNA for the CDR3 is TGCGCCAGCAGCTTGGGTAACAGCGAGCAGTACTTC.

This clonotype has only one observation. The V gene is TRBV2, the J gene TRBJ1-1, with D unclear. The CDR3 runs 14 residues. The V gene lost 3 bases and the J gene lost 4 bases, with 12 bases spanning the gap. Germline V gene lookup returns CDR1 SNHLY and CDR2 FYNNEI. CDR3 DNA sequence: TGTGCCAGCAGTGAGGTAAGAGGGCTCACTGAAGCTTTCTTT. It codes for CASSEVRGLTEAFF.

The V gene is TRBV7-9, the J gene TRBJ2-1, with D possibly TRBD2 on 7 matching bases. CDR1 is SEHNR and CDR2 is FQNEAQ in the germline V gene (reference sequence). V lost 3 bases and J lost 13, with 13 bases in between. The CDR3 sequence is 12 residues long. This CDR3 is CASSFLGGPQFF. The CDR3 region has the DNA TGTGCCAGCAGCTTCCTGGGGGGGCCCCAGTTCTTC.

The V gene is TRBV12-3 or TRBV12-4, the J gene TRBJ1-1; D is unresolved. The germline V and J ends were trimmed by 6 bases and 3 bases, with 17 bases remaining between them. This CDR3 region has 15 residues. The CDR3 DNA sequence: TGTGCCAGCAGCGATAGAGTAATGAGGGACACTGAAGCTTTCTTT. It specifies CASSDRVMRDTEAFF.

The genes are TRBV12-3 or TRBV12-4 and TRBJ2-1; D uncertain. CDR3 length equals 11 residues. V was clipped by 6 bases and J by 7 bases, with 7 bases between them. The CDR3 spells CASSFGNEQFF. CDR3 DNA: TGTGCCAGCAGCTTCGGGAATGAGCAGTTCTTC.

The chain employs TRBV19 and TRBJ1-2; 7 bases align to TRBD1. The J segment lost 4 bases and the V segment lost 5 bases, leaving 7 bases of the junction unmatched. Germline CDR1 is LNHDA and CDR2 is SQIVND (reference sequence). The CDR3 is 14 amino acids. Here the CDR3 reads CASSATGQFYGYTF. Here the CDR3 DNA reads TGTGCCAGTAGTGCGACGGGACAGTTCTATGGCTACACCTTC.

This clonotype was seen once. J is TRBJ1-4 and V is TRBV29-1; D gene unclear. Germline CDR1 and CDR2: SQVTM and ANQGSEA. The V end lost 4 bases, the J end lost 5 bases, and 17 bases lay between the germline ends. This CDR3 spans 15 amino acids. The CDR3 loop reads CSVVPRAGGNEKLFF. The CDR3 DNA reads as TGCAGCGTTGTCCCAAGGGCGGGAGGGAATGAAAAACTGTTTTTT.

The CDR3 region has the DNA TGTGCCAGCAGCGTTTTGGAGGGCCACGGGGAGCTGTTTTTT. This gives the protein CASSVLEGHGELFF. V gene TRBV9 combines with J gene TRBJ2-2; tentative D call: TRBD2 (6 bases). There are 14 residues in the CDR3. CDR1 is SGDLS, CDR2 YYNGEE, per germline. Trimming removed 2 bases at V and 7 bases at J, with 12 bases between.

This rearrangement joins TRBV20-1 to TRBJ2-1; 12 nucleotides agree with TRBD2. After removal of 3 bases from V and 0 bases from J, the junction contained 6 bases not matched to a gene. The CDR3 has 17 residues. Germline lookup yields CDR1 DFQATT and CDR2 SNEGSKA (reference sequence). The DNA of the CDR3 is TGCAGTGCTAGGACTAGCGGGGGATTCCGCTCCTACAATGAGCAGTTCTTC. Amino acids: CSARTSGGFRSYNEQFF.

The gene calls are TRBV7-2 and TRBJ2-5; 12 bases agree with TRBD2. From germline, CDR1 is SGHTA and CDR2 FQGNSA. The CDR3 covers 15 residues. V lost 10 bases, J lost 5 bases, and 11 bases stayed unmatched. CDR3 coding DNA: TGTGCCACCCCTGGACTAGCGGGGTCTAGGGAGACCCAGTACTTC. This gives the protein CATPGLAGSRETQYF.